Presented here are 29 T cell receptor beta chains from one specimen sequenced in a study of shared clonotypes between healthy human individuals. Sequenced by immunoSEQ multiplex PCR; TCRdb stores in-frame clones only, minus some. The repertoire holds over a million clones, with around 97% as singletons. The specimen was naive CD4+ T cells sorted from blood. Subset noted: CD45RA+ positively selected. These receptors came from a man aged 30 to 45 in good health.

The CDR3 spells CAISEYGTESGEQFF. Written as DNA, the CDR3 is TGTGCCATCAGTGAGTACGGAACCGAATCCGGTGAGCAGTTCTTC. The chain recombines TRBV10-3 with TRBJ2-1; the D is unclear. From germline, CDR1 is ENHRY and CDR2 SYGVKD. The CDR3 covers 15 residues. V was shortened by 1 base and J by 9 bases, with 16 bases between the two germline ends.

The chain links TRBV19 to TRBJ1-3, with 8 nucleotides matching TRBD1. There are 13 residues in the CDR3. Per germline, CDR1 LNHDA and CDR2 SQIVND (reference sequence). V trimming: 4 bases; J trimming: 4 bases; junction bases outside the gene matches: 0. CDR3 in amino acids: CASSTGGGNTIYF. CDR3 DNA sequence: TGTGCCAGTAGTACAGGGGGCGGAAACACCATATATTTT.

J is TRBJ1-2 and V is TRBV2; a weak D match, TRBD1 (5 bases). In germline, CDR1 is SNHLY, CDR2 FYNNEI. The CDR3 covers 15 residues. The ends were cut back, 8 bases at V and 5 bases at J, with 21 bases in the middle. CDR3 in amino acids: CASLDQPGAAYGYTF. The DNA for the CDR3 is TGTGCCAGCCTAGACCAACCCGGGGCCGCTTATGGCTACACCTTC.

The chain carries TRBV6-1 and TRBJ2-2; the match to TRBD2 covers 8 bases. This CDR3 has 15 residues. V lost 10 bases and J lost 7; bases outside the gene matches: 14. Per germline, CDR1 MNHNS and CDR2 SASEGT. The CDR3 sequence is CATVALAGIGGELFF. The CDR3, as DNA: TGTGCCACGGTGGCCCTAGCGGGTATCGGCGGGGAGCTGTTTTTT.

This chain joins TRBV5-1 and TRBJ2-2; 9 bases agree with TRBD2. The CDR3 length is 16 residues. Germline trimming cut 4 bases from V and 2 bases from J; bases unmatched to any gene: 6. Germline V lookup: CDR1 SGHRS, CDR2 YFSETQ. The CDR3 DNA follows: TGCGCCAGCAGCCAACGAGCGGGAGGTAACACCGGGGAGCTGTTTTTT. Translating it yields CASSQRAGGNTGELFF.

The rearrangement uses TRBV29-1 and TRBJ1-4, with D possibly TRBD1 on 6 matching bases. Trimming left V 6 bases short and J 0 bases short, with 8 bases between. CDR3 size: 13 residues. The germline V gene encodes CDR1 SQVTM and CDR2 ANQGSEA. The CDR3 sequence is CSVQGATNEKLFF. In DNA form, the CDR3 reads TGCAGCGTACAGGGAGCAACTAATGAAAAACTGTTTTTT.

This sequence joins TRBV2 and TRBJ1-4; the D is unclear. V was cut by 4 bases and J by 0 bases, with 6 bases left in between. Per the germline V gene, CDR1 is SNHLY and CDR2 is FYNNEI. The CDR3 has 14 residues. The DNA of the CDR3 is TGTGCCAGCAGTGTTCGCGCAACTAATGAAAAACTGTTTTTT. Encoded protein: CASSVRATNEKLFF.

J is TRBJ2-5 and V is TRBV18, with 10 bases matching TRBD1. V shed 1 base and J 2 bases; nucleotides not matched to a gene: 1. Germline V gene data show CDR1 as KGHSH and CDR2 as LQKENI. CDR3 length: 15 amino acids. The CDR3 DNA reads TGTGCCAGCTCACCACTGGACAGGGGGCAAGAGACCCAGTACTTC. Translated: CASSPLDRGQETQYF.

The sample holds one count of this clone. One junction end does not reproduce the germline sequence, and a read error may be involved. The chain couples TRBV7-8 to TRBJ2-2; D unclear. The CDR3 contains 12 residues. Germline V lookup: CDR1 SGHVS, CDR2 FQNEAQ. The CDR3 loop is CASSLTAVELFF. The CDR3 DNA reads TGTGCCAGCAGCTTAACGGCGGTGGAGTTGTTTTTT.

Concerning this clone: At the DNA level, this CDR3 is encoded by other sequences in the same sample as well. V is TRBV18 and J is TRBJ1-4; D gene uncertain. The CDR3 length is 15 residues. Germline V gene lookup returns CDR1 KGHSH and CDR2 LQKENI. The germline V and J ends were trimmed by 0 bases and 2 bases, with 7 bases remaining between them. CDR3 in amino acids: CASSPPSGTNEKLFF. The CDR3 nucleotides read TGTGCCAGCTCACCACCTTCTGGGACTAATGAAAAACTGTTTTTT.

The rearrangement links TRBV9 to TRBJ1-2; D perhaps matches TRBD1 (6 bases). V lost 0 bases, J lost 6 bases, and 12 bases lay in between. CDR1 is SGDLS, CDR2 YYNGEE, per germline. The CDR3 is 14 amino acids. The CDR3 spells CASSVAARGDGYTF. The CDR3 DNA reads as TGTGCCAGCAGCGTAGCGGCCAGGGGCGATGGCTACACCTTC.

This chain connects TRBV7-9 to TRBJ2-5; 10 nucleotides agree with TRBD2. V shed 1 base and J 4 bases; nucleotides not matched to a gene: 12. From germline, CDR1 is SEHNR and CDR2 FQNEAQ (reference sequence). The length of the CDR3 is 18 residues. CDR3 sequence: CASSLVTSGEWVRETQYF. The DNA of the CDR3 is TGTGCCAGCAGCTTAGTCACTAGCGGGGAATGGGTCAGAGAGACCCAGTACTTC.

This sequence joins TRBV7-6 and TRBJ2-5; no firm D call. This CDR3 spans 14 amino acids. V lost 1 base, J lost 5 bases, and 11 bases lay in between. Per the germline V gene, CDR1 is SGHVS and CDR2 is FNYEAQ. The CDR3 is CASSLDVYTETQYF. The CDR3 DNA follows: TGTGCCAGCAGCTTAGATGTCTACACGGAGACCCAGTACTTC.

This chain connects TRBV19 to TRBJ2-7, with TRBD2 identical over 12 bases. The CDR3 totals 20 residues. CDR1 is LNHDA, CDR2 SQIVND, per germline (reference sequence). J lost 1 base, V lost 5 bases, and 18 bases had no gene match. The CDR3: CASSFLRPLTSGSSSYEQYF. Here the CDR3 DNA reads TGTGCCAGTAGTTTCTTAAGACCCTTGACTAGCGGGAGTAGTTCCTACGAGCAGTACTTC.

The CDR3, as DNA: TGTGCCAGCAGTCTTCCCGCAGATACGCAGTATTTT. Its translation is CASSLPADTQYF. This chain connects TRBV28 to TRBJ2-3, with D uncertain. There are 12 residues in the CDR3. The V end lost 5 bases, the J end lost 4 bases, and 7 bases lay between the germline ends. Germline CDR1 MDHEN, CDR2 SYDVKM.

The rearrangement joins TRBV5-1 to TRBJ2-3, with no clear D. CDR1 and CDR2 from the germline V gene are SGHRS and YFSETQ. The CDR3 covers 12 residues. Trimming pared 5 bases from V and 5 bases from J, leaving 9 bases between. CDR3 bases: TGCGCCAGCAGAGTCGAAGGAGATACGCAGTATTTT. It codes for CASRVEGDTQYF.

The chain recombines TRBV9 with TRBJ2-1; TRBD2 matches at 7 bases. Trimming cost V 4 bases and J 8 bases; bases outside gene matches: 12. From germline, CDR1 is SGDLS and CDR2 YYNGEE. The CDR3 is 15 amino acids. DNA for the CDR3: TGTGCCAGCAGCCCCGGAGGGAGCGGGAAGCATGAGCAGTTCTTC. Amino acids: CASSPGGSGKHEQFF.

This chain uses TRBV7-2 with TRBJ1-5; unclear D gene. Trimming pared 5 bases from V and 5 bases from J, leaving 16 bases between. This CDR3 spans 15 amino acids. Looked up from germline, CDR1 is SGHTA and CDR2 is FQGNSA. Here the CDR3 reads CASSLWTAIDQPQHF. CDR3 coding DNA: TGTGCCAGCAGCCTCTGGACGGCCATTGATCAGCCCCAGCATTTT.

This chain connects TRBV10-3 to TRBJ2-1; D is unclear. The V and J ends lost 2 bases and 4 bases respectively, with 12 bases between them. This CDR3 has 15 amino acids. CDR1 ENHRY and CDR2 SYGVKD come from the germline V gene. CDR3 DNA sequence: TGTGCCATCAGTGAGCGGGCGGAAACTTACAATGAGCAGTTCTTC. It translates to CAISERAETYNEQFF.

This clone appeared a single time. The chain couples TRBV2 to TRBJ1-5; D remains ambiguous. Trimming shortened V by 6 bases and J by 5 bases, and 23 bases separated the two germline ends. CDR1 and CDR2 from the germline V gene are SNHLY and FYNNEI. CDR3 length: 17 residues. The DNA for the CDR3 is TGTGCCAGCAGCCCTGGAACTACCCCGAGTCCTGATCAGCCCCAGCATTTT. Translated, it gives CASSPGTTPSPDQPQHF.

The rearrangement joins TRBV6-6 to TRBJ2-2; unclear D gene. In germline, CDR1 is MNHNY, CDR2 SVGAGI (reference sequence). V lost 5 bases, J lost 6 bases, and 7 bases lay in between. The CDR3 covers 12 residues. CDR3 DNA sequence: TGTGCCAGCAGTATTAGTTCCGGGGAGCTGTTTTTT. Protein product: CASSISSGELFF.

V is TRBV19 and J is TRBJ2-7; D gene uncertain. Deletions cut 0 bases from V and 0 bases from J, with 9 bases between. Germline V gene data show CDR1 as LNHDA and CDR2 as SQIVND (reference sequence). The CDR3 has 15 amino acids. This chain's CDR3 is CASSIDHGRSYEQYF. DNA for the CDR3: TGTGCCAGTAGTATAGATCACGGGCGCTCCTACGAGCAGTACTTC.

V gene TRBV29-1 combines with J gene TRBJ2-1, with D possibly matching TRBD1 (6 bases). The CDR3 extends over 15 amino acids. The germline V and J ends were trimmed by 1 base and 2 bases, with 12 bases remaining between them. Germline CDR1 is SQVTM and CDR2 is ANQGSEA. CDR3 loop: CSVEAPRGPYNEQFF. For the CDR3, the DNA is TGCAGCGTTGAAGCCCCCAGGGGCCCCTACAATGAGCAGTTCTTC.

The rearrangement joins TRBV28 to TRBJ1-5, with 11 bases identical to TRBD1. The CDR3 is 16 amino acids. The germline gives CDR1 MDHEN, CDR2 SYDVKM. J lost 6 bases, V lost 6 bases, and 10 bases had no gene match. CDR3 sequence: CASRNPGTGGTQPQHF. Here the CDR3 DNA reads TGTGCCAGCAGAAACCCTGGGACAGGGGGAACTCAGCCCCAGCATTTT.

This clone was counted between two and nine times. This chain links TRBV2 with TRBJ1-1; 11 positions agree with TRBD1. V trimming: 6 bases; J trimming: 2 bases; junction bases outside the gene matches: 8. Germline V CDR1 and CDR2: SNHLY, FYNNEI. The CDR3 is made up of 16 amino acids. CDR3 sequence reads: CASRGGTGGFNTEAFF. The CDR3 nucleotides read TGTGCCAGCAGAGGGGGGACAGGGGGTTTCAACACTGAAGCTTTCTTT.

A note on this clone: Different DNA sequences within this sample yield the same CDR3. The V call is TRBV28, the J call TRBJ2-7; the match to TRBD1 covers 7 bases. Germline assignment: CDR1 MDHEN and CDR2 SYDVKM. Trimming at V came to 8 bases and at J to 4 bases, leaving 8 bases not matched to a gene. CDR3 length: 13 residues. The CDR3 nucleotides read TGTGCCAGCCGAAGACAGGGCGGGTACGAGCAGTACTTC. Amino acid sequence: CASRRQGGYEQYF.

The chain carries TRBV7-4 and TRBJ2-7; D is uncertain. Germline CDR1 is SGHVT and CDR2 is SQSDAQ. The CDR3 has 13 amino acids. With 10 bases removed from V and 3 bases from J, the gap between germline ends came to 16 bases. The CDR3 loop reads CATSGRLIYEQYF. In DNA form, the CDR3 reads TGTGCCACATCGGGCCGACTTATCTACGAGCAGTACTTC.

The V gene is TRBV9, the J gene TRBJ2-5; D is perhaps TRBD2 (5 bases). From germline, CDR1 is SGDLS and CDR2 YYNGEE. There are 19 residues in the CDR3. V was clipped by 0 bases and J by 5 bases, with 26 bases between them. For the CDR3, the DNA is TGTGCCAGCAGCGTAGGTGTCAGCGGTCTAACTCGGCGAGTGGAGACCCAGTACTTC. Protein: CASSVGVSGLTRRVETQYF.

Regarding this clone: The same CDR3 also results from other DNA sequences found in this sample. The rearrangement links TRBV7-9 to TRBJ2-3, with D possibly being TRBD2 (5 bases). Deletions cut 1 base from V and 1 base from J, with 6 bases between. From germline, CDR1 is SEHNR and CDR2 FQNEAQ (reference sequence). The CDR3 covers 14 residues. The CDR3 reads CASSLERGTDTQYF. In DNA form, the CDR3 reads TGTGCCAGCAGCTTAGAGAGGGGCACAGATACGCAGTATTTT.